Presented here are 25 T cell receptor beta chains from one specimen sequenced in a study of T-cell memory formation after mild COVID-19. TCRdb recomputed calls from the 5' RACE reads with MiXCR, one row per CDR3 protein. The repertoire consists of 350,000 to 450,000 distinct CDR3 sequences, with 24% occurring once and the leading ten covering 7% to 9.5%. The specimen sequenced was PBMCs or a T cell subset sorted from them (not recorded which). These receptor sequences come from an adult woman who had mild COVID-19 (a few samples of this study predate the infection). Cell type and time point are not known.

This clonotype was recorded a few times. The chain uses TRBV27 and TRBJ1-5, with D hard to call. The germline V gene encodes CDR1 MNHEY and CDR2 SMNVEV (reference sequence). Trimming removed 2 bases at V and 9 bases at J, with 11 bases between. The CDR3 is made up of 13 amino acids. As DNA, the CDR3 is TGTGCCAGCAGTTTAGAGGAGGCGGCGCCCCAGCATTTT. Amino acids: CASSLEEAAPQHF.

Only one count was recorded for this clonotype. The CDR3 is CAWTNTDTQYF. In DNA form, the CDR3 reads TGTGCCTGGACCAACACAGATACGCAGTATTTT. This chain uses TRBV30 with TRBJ2-3, with D unresolved. The V gene lost 4 bases and the J gene lost 2 bases, with 4 bases spanning the gap. The V gene's germline CDR1 is GTSNPN and CDR2 SVGIG (reference sequence). CDR3 length equals 11 residues.

The V gene is TRBV12-3 or TRBV12-4, the J gene TRBJ1-1; TRBD1 might be the D (5 bases). CDR3 size: 13 residues. V was shortened by 6 bases and J by 6 bases, with 14 bases between the two germline ends. The DNA of the CDR3 is TGTGCCAGCAGGTATCAGGGTGTCCCTGAAGCTTTCTTT. It yields the protein CASRYQGVPEAFF.

To note about this clonotype: An end of the junction does not agree with germline; a read error may underlie this. CDR3 coding DNA: TGCAGTGCTGGAGAGACCCAGTACTTC. As protein: CSAGETQYF. The chain carries TRBV20-1 and TRBJ2-5, with D unresolved. The germline V gene has CDR1 DFQATT and CDR2 SNEGSKA (reference sequence). This CDR3 comprises 9 residues.

This clonotype was observed a few times. CDR3 amino acids: CSVEVTRVGEQFF. The CDR3 nucleotides are TGCAGCGTTGAAGTAACAAGAGTGGGTGAGCAGTTCTTC. The chain recombines TRBV29-1 with TRBJ2-1; D gene unclear. V was clipped by 1 base and J by 9 bases, with 13 bases between them. Germline-derived CDR1 and CDR2 are SQVTM and ANQGSEA. The CDR3 spans 13 residues.

This clonotype appeared many times. The chain links TRBV3-1 to TRBJ1-3; D is perhaps TRBD1 (5 bases). Deletions cut 0 bases from V and 0 bases from J, with 12 bases between. The CDR3 covers 17 residues. Germline V gene sequence: CDR1 LGHDT, CDR2 YNNKEL (reference sequence). CDR3 in amino acids: CASSQEALTASGNTIYF. The CDR3 region has the DNA TGTGCCAGCAGCCAAGAAGCACTGACAGCCTCTGGAAACACCATATATTTT. Supplemented by reference TRBV3-1 and TRBJ1-3, the full variable domain reads DTAVSQTPKYLVTQMGNDKSIKCEQNLGHDTMYWYKQDSKKFLKIMFSYNNKELIINETVPNRFSPKSPDKAHLNLHINSLELGDSAVYFCASSQEALTASGNTIYFGEGSWLTVV.

The chain couples TRBV6-1 to TRBJ2-4; either TRBD1 or TRBD2 may fit D (7 bases each). CDR1 MNHNS and CDR2 SASEGT come from the germline V gene. Between the trimmed V and J ends, which lost 6 bases and 7 bases, there was a span of 16 bases. The CDR3 length is 14 residues. The CDR3 loop reads CASRRGEGANIQYF. CDR3 nucleotide sequence: TGTGCCAGCAGGAGGGGGGAGGGGGCTAACATTCAGTACTTC.

The chain recombines TRBV20-1 with TRBJ1-1; D unclear. Germline CDR1 DFQATT, CDR2 SNEGSKA (reference sequence). Trimming shortened V by 5 bases and J by 1 base, and 5 bases separated the two germline ends. There are 11 residues in the CDR3. This chain's CDR3 is CSASQNTEAFF. The CDR3 DNA sequence: TGCAGTGCTTCCCAGAACACTGAAGCTTTCTTT.

This clonotype was observed a few times. The V and J genes are TRBV6-2 or TRBV6-3 and TRBJ2-1; 9 bases fit TRBD2. The CDR3 consists of 14 residues. The germline CDR1 and CDR2 sequences are MNHEY and SVGEGT. The trim removed 2 bases at V and 6 bases at J, leaving 2 bases unmatched. In DNA form, the CDR3 reads TGTGCCAGCAGTTACGGCGGGAGGGCCAATGAGCAGTTCTTC. Translating it yields CASSYGGRANEQFF.

The chain recombines TRBV6-5 with TRBJ2-7; no clear D gene. V lost 5 bases and J lost 3, with 17 bases in between. Germline loops: CDR1 MNHEY, CDR2 SVGAGI. The CDR3 loop spans 15 amino acids. The CDR3 is CASSPGTILGYEQYF. In nucleotides, the CDR3 is TGTGCCAGCAGTCCCGGCACCATCCTCGGCTACGAGCAGTACTTC.

This chain links TRBV24-1 with TRBJ2-1, with TRBD1 as a possible D gene (5 bases). The CDR3 spans 13 residues. Germline-derived CDR1 and CDR2 are KGHDR and SFDVKD. V was cut by 6 bases and J by 7 bases, with 12 bases left in between. CDR3 nucleotide sequence: TGTGCCACCAGTTCGGCAGGGCAGAATGAGCAGTTCTTC. As protein: CATSSAGQNEQFF.

V gene TRBV20-1 combines with J gene TRBJ1-5, with D possibly being TRBD1 (5 bases). The CDR3 length is 13 residues. Germline V gene data show CDR1 as DFQATT and CDR2 as SNEGSKA (reference sequence). The ends were cut back, 3 bases at V and 2 bases at J, with 8 bases in the middle. CDR3 DNA: TGCAGTGCTAGCCGGGACGGCAATCAGCCCCAGCATTTT. This codes for CSASRDGNQPQHF.

The J gene is TRBJ2-2, the V gene TRBV7-9, with D tentatively TRBD1 (5 bases). CDR3 length: 16 residues. The germline V gene encodes CDR1 SEHNR and CDR2 FQNEAQ (reference sequence). Trimming took 1 base from V and 5 from J, leaving 14 bases between them. The chain's CDR3 is CASSLVGAAATGELFF. The CDR3 DNA reads as TGTGCCAGCAGCTTAGTAGGGGCGGCGGCGACCGGGGAGCTGTTTTTT.

The CDR3 spells CASGLKQETQYF. As DNA, the CDR3 is TGTGCCAGCGGATTGAAACAAGAGACCCAGTACTTC. The J gene is TRBJ2-5, the V gene TRBV6-2 or TRBV6-3; D not certain. Germline CDR1 is MNHEY and CDR2 is SVGEGT. The CDR3 sequence is 12 residues long. V was shortened by 8 bases and J by 2 bases, with 9 bases between the two germline ends.

The chain joins TRBV15 to TRBJ2-1; TRBD2 is a possible D gene (5 bases). Germline lookup yields CDR1 LNHNV and CDR2 YYDKDF (reference sequence). The CDR3 is 14 amino acids. V was clipped by 6 bases and J by 5 bases, with 14 bases between them. The CDR3 is CATSEREADNEQFF. The CDR3 DNA reads TGTGCCACCAGTGAAAGGGAAGCGGACAATGAGCAGTTCTTC.

This clonotype was detected only once. This chain uses TRBV10-3 with TRBJ1-1; 8 bases fit TRBD1. Trimming cost V 8 bases and J 3 bases; bases outside gene matches: 8. Germline V CDR1 and CDR2: ENHRY, SYGVKD. The CDR3 is 14 amino acids. Here the CDR3 reads CAIGADRGYTEAFF. The CDR3 DNA reads as TGTGCCATCGGGGCCGACAGGGGTTACACTGAAGCTTTCTTT.

This clonotype was observed many times. This sequence joins TRBV5-1 and TRBJ2-7; 9 bases line up with TRBD1. The trim removed 3 bases at V and 6 bases at J, leaving 7 bases unmatched. The CDR3 is 14 residues long. The germline CDR1 and CDR2 sequences are SGHRS and YFSETQ. The CDR3, as DNA: TGCGCCAGCAGCTGGGGACAGGGAACCAGCGAGCAGTACTTC. This gives the protein CASSWGQGTSEQYF.

In its sample, this clonotype was seen a few times. The V and J genes are TRBV20-1 and TRBJ1-1; 8 bases are a match to TRBD1. The CDR3 consists of 14 residues. Germline assignment: CDR1 DFQATT and CDR2 SNEGSKA (reference sequence). V trimming: 5 bases; J trimming: 1 base; junction bases outside the gene matches: 6. CDR3 sequence (DNA): TGCAGTGCTCCCAGGGGGCAGTCGAACACTGAAGCTTTCTTT. Residues: CSAPRGQSNTEAFF.

CDR3 amino acids: CASRRTTTDTQYF. The CDR3, as DNA: TGTGCCAGCAGACGCACCACTACAGATACGCAGTATTTT. The chain recombines TRBV6-5 with TRBJ2-3; no clear D gene. Per germline, CDR1 MNHEY and CDR2 SVGAGI. This CDR3 region has 13 residues. Trimming removed 6 bases at V and 3 bases at J, with 10 bases between.

The J gene is TRBJ1-4, the V gene TRBV6-1; D perhaps matches TRBD1 (6 bases). Germline-derived CDR1 and CDR2 are MNHNS and SASEGT. The CDR3 spans 13 residues. V lost 8 bases, J lost 6 bases, and 13 bases lay in between. CDR3 bases: TGTGCCAGCCGGGAACAGGGATATGAAAAACTGTTTTTT. Amino acid sequence: CASREQGYEKLFF.

The chain couples TRBV24-1 to TRBJ2-3; D ambiguous. This CDR3 spans 15 amino acids. In germline, CDR1 is KGHDR, CDR2 SFDVKD. V was pared by 7 bases and J by 2 bases, with 15 bases between. CDR3 residues: CATRPGGAPTDTQYF. Here the CDR3 DNA reads TGTGCCACCAGGCCGGGCGGAGCCCCCACAGATACGCAGTATTTT.

The chain recombines TRBV12-3 or TRBV12-4 with TRBJ2-7, with a tentative D call TRBD1 (5 bases). This CDR3 has 14 residues. V was pared by 4 bases and J by 4 bases, with 14 bases between. The CDR3 loop reads CASSSQDTRYEQYF. The CDR3 coding sequence is TGTGCCAGCAGTTCCCAGGACACCCGTTACGAGCAGTACTTC.

The chain is built from TRBV18 and TRBJ2-5; 8 positions match TRBD1. V dropped 3 bases and J dropped 5; count of bases not matched to a gene: 8. From germline, CDR1 is KGHSH and CDR2 LQKENI. This CDR3 contains 15 residues. This CDR3 is CASSPRTGQGETQYF. The CDR3 DNA follows: TGTGCCAGCTCACCGAGGACAGGGCAAGGGGAGACCCAGTACTTC.

This chain joins TRBV7-9 and TRBJ2-7; D is undetermined. V was cut by 2 bases and J by 1 base, with 6 bases left in between. The CDR3 is 13 residues long. The germline CDR1 and CDR2 sequences are SEHNR and FQNEAQ (reference sequence). The CDR3 DNA sequence: TGTGCCAGCAGCTTAACCCATTCCTACGAGCAGTACTTC. This codes for CASSLTHSYEQYF.

The chain carries TRBV12-3 or TRBV12-4 and TRBJ2-2; the D is unclear. V lost 7 bases and J lost 7, with 7 bases in between. This CDR3 contains 11 residues. CDR3 in amino acids: CASTGNGELFF. The CDR3 DNA is TGTGCCAGCACTGGGAACGGGGAGCTGTTTTTT.